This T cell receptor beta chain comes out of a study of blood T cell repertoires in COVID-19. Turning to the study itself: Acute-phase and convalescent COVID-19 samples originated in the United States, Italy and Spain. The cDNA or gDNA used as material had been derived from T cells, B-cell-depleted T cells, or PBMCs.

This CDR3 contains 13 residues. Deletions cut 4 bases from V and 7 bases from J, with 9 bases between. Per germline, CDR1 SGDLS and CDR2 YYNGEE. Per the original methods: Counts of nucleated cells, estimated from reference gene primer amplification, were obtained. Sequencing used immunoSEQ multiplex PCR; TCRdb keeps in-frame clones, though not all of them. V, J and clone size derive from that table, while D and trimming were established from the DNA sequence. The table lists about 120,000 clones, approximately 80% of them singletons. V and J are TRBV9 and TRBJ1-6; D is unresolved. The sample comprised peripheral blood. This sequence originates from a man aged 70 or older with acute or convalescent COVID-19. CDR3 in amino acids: CASSPRSNSPLHF. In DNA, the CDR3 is TGTGCCAGCAGCCCACGGTCCAATTCACCCCTCCACTTT. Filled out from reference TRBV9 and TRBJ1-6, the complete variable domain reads DSGVTQTPKHLITATGQRVTLRCSPRSGDLSVYWYQQSLDQGLQFLIQYYNGEERAKGNILERFSAQQFPDLHSELNLSSLELGDSALYFCASSPRSNSPLHFGNGTRLTVT.